These 25 T cell receptor beta chains were all obtained from the same sample, sequenced in a study of blood T cell repertoires in COVID-19 (dated by TCRdb to about 2020). Receptor amplification or capture employed the immunoSEQ multiplex PCR assay. Entries here come from immuneACCESS through TCRdb and include only in-frame sequences with V and J called. Some clones fail to appear in such tables; in the studies checked, an unresolved V gene covers under half of the shortfall, and the cause of the remainder is unknown. Within this sample are roughly 60,000 clones, with approximately 80% of them counted one time only. Clones ranked in the top ten supply roughly 27% of the sample. The material sequenced was peripheral blood. The receptors come from a human donor in a cohort sampled during active COVID-19.

As for this clone: Other DNA sequences in this specimen translate into the identical CDR3. This sequence joins TRBV5-5 and TRBJ2-5, with 7 bases lining up with TRBD1. Germline lookup yields CDR1 SGHKS and CDR2 YYEKEE (reference sequence). This CDR3 contains 14 residues. J gave up 8 bases and V 3 bases, and 10 bases lay outside the gene matches. The DNA for the CDR3 is TGTGCCAGCAGCTCGACAGGGTCAAGGGAAACCCAGTACTTC. Encoded protein: CASSSTGSRETQYF. Full variable domain (rest looked up from reference TRBV5-5 and TRBJ2-5): DAGVTQSPTHLIKTRGQQVTLRCSPISGHKSVSWYQQVLGQGPQFIFQYYEKEERGRGNFPDRFSARQFPNYSSELNVNALLLGDSALYLCASSSTGSRETQYFGPGTRLLVL.

This chain joins TRBV30 and TRBJ1-5, with D possibly being TRBD1 (5 bases). CDR3 size: 14 residues. In germline, CDR1 is GTSNPN, CDR2 SVGIG (reference sequence). Trimming took 3 bases from V and 4 from J, leaving 13 bases between them. CDR3 sequence (DNA): TGTGCCTGGAGCCCAGGGTCCCCGAATCAGCCCCAGCATTTT. Amino acids: CAWSPGSPNQPQHF.

This clone has more than one count but fewer than ten. The V and J genes are TRBV7-3 and TRBJ1-4, with D unresolved. There are 14 residues in the CDR3. Looked up from germline, CDR1 is SGHTA and CDR2 is FQGTGA. The V and J ends lost 4 bases and 2 bases respectively, with 8 bases between them. The CDR3 spells CASSSGGTNEKLFF. The CDR3 coding sequence is TGTGCCAGCAGCTCTGGAGGGACTAATGAAAAACTGTTTTTT.

The V and J genes are TRBV5-4 and TRBJ1-2; maybe TRBD1 (5 bases). The CDR3 consists of 14 residues. Germline V gives CDR1 SGHNT, CDR2 YYREEE (reference sequence). V was pared by 0 bases and J by 7 bases, with 13 bases between. As DNA, the CDR3 is TGTGCCAGCAGCTTGGAGCGGGGGATGAGTGGCTACACCTTC. As protein: CASSLERGMSGYTF.

CDR3 loop: CASSGSGGNYEQYF. CDR3 in DNA: TGTGCCAGTAGTGGCTCAGGGGGCAACTACGAGCAGTACTTC. The chain carries TRBV19 and TRBJ2-7; 8 nucleotides align to TRBD1. The V gene end was trimmed by 5 bases and the J gene end by 3 bases; junction bases not matched to a gene: 6. Germline values: CDR1 LNHDA, CDR2 SQIVND (reference sequence). This CDR3 is 14 amino acids long.

The chain uses TRBV10-3 and TRBJ2-2, with TRBD1 identical over 9 bases. In germline, CDR1 is ENHRY, CDR2 SYGVKD. This CDR3 has 13 amino acids. V dropped 11 bases and J dropped 3; count of bases not matched to a gene: 4. CDR3 amino acids: CAGRDRDTGELFF. As DNA, the CDR3 is TGTGCCGGCCGGGACAGGGACACCGGGGAGCTGTTTTTT.

The rearrangement links TRBV3-1 (or the pseudogene TRBV3-2) to TRBJ1-6; no clear D gene. The V and J ends lost 0 bases and 5 bases respectively, with 11 bases between them. The CDR3 contains 16 residues. From germline, CDR1 is LGHDT and CDR2 YNNKEL (reference sequence). CDR3 in amino acids: CASSQDRTGDNSPLHF. The CDR3 nucleotides read TGTGCCAGCAGCCAAGATCGGACCGGGGATAATTCACCCCTCCACTTT.

This clone was counted only a few times. The V gene is TRBV6-6, the J gene TRBJ1-2, with D hard to call. CDR1 MNHNY and CDR2 SVGAGI come from the germline V gene (reference sequence). CDR3 length equals 12 residues. Trimming took 6 bases from V and 4 from J, leaving 9 bases between them. This CDR3 is CASSYHSYGYTF. The CDR3 DNA reads TGTGCCAGCAGCTACCACAGCTATGGCTACACCTTC.

The CDR3 spells CASSLGTSGGVAGGETQYF. The CDR3 nucleotides are TGTGCCAGCAGCCTCGGGACTAGCGGGGGGGTCGCCGGGGGTGAGACCCAGTACTTC. The gene calls are TRBV11-3 and TRBJ2-5; TRBD2 matches 16 bases. Trimming at V came to 5 bases and at J to 5 bases, leaving 14 bases not matched to a gene. The germline V gene encodes CDR1 SGHNT and CDR2 YENEEA. The length of the CDR3 is 19 residues.

This chain joins TRBV27 and TRBJ2-3; 10 nucleotides agree with TRBD2. The length of the CDR3 is 14 residues. Germline CDR1 and CDR2: MNHEY and SMNVEV (reference sequence). V trimming: 4 bases; J trimming: 5 bases; junction bases outside the gene matches: 3. The CDR3 nucleotides read TGTGCCAGCAGTTATCTAGCGGGGGAAGATACGCAGTATTTT. As protein: CASSYLAGEDTQYF.

V is TRBV6-6 and J is TRBJ1-1; the match to TRBD1 covers 9 bases. The J segment lost 4 bases and the V segment lost 4 bases, leaving 4 bases of the junction unmatched. Germline V gene lookup returns CDR1 MNHNY and CDR2 SVGAGI (reference sequence). The CDR3 is 14 residues long. CDR3 loop: CASSSQGAGTEAFF. The CDR3 bases are TGTGCCAGCAGTTCACAGGGGGCAGGCACTGAAGCTTTCTTT.

This chain joins TRBV19 and TRBJ1-3; 7 bases match TRBD1. Germline lookup yields CDR1 LNHDA and CDR2 SQIVND (reference sequence). The length of the CDR3 is 15 residues. V lost 5 bases, J lost 0 bases, and 4 bases stayed unmatched. The CDR3 region is CASSWQGDSGNTIYF. The CDR3 coding sequence is TGTGCCAGTAGTTGGCAGGGGGACTCTGGAAACACCATATATTTT. The full variable domain, with the rest looked up from reference TRBV19 and TRBJ1-3, is DGGITQSPKYLFRKEGQNVTLSCEQNLNHDAMYWYRQDPGQGLRLIYYSQIVNDFQKGDIAEGYSVSREKKESFPLTVTSAQKNPTAFYLCASSWQGDSGNTIYFGEGSWLTVV.

The chain links TRBV3-1 (or the pseudogene TRBV3-2) to TRBJ2-4, with D possibly being TRBD2 (6 bases). V lost 1 base and J 8 bases, leaving 12 bases between the germline ends. This CDR3 is 14 amino acids long. Germline assignment: CDR1 LGHDT and CDR2 YNNKEL (reference sequence). The CDR3 coding sequence is TGTGCCAGCAGCCAAGGTGGGGACTTTGACATTCAGTACTTC. Protein product: CASSQGGDFDIQYF.

The J gene is TRBJ1-2, the V gene TRBV2; no clear D. This CDR3 has 13 residues. Germline V lookup: CDR1 SNHLY, CDR2 FYNNEI. Trimming stripped 6 bases from V and 4 bases from J, with 12 bases between. Here the CDR3 DNA reads TGTGCCAGCAGAGCTTCGGAGGGCTATGGCTACACCTTC. Amino acid sequence: CASRASEGYGYTF.

This clone was recorded a few times. This chain links TRBV20-1 with TRBJ1-2; the match to TRBD1 covers 9 bases. Germline values: CDR1 DFQATT, CDR2 SNEGSKA (reference sequence). The CDR3 consists of 16 residues. With V trimmed by 3 bases and J by 0 bases, 8 bases remained unmatched. In DNA form, the CDR3 reads TGCAGTGCTAGTTATGAGGGACAGGGAGCTAACTATGGCTACACCTTC. This translates into CSASYEGQGANYGYTF.

This clone was recorded at least ten times. The chain carries TRBV6-6 and TRBJ2-3; 7 nucleotides match TRBD2. CDR1 and CDR2 from the germline V gene are MNHNY and SVGAGI (reference sequence). The ends lost 6 bases at V and 6 bases at J; junction bases unmatched: 9. The CDR3 is 14 amino acids. CDR3 region: CASSTSDLPDTQYF. CDR3 coding DNA: TGTGCCAGCAGCACTAGCGATTTACCGGATACGCAGTATTTT.

The rearrangement joins TRBV19 to TRBJ2-2, with a tentative D call TRBD1 (6 bases). V lost 1 base, J lost 7 bases, and 13 bases lay in between. The CDR3 has 15 amino acids. Germline CDR1 LNHDA, CDR2 SQIVND (reference sequence). CDR3 amino acids: CASSIVAGVGGELFF. The CDR3 nucleotides read TGTGCCAGTAGTATAGTGGCAGGGGTGGGCGGGGAGCTGTTTTTT.

This chain connects TRBV4-3 to TRBJ2-2; D is undetermined. The CDR3 runs to 16 residues. Germline V lookup: CDR1 LGHNA, CDR2 YSLEER. V lost 4 bases and J lost 1, with 13 bases in between. The CDR3 spells CASSLNGNLNTGELFF. CDR3 sequence (DNA): TGCGCCAGCAGCCTTAATGGCAACCTGAACACCGGGGAGCTGTTTTTT.

CDR3 in DNA: TGTGCCAGTAGTAGTCGGAACAGGGGGCGGGGAGAGACCCAGTACTTC. Its translation: CASSSRNRGRGETQYF. J is TRBJ2-5 and V is TRBV19, with 9 bases identical to TRBD1. Germline lookup yields CDR1 LNHDA and CDR2 SQIVND (reference sequence). The CDR3 consists of 16 residues. V dropped 4 bases and J dropped 4; count of bases not matched to a gene: 10.

The chain has TRBV5-1 and TRBJ1-6, with 7 bases fitting TRBD1. This CDR3 has 14 residues. V was pared by 4 bases and J by 7 bases, with 5 bases of the junction left unmatched. The germline gives CDR1 SGHRS, CDR2 YFSETQ. The CDR3 sequence is CASSQGQRNSPLHF. DNA for the CDR3: TGCGCCAGCAGCCAGGGACAGCGGAATTCACCCCTCCACTTT. Using reference TRBV5-1 and TRBJ1-6 for the parts outside the CDR3, the full variable domain is KAGVTQTPRYLIKTRGQQVTLSCSPISGHRSVSWYQQTPGQGLQFLFEYFSETQRNKGNFPGRFSGRQFSNSRSEMNVSTLELGDSALYLCASSQGQRNSPLHFGNGTRLTVT.

This sequence joins TRBV28 and TRBJ2-7; the match to TRBD2 covers 9 bases. Germline CDR1 MDHEN, CDR2 SYDVKM. Trimming at V came to 6 bases and at J to 1 base, leaving 7 bases not matched to a gene. The CDR3 spans 15 residues. The CDR3 bases are TGTGCCAGCAGGCCCGGACTAGCGATGTCCTACGAGCAGTACTTC. It encodes CASRPGLAMSYEQYF.

V usage is TRBV7-9 and J usage is TRBJ2-3, with TRBD2 identical over 13 bases. The CDR3 consists of 18 residues. V dropped 4 bases and J dropped 1; count of bases not matched to a gene: 8. CDR1 is SEHNR, CDR2 FQNEAQ, per germline (reference sequence). CDR3 sequence: CASSSPLGLAGGTDTQYF. CDR3 sequence (DNA): TGTGCCAGCAGCTCCCCCCTCGGACTAGCGGGGGGCACAGATACGCAGTATTTT.

The chain carries TRBV7-3 and TRBJ2-3, with a possible D match to TRBD1 (5 bases). CDR3 size: 13 residues. Trimming left V 1 base short and J 4 bases short, with 6 bases between. The germline CDR1 and CDR2 sequences are SGHTA and FQGTGA. CDR3 region: CASSLRQPDTQYF. CDR3 sequence (DNA): TGTGCCAGCAGCTTAAGACAGCCAGATACGCAGTATTTT.

The rearrangement uses TRBV18 and TRBJ2-2, with D unclear. In germline, CDR1 is KGHSH, CDR2 LQKENI. The CDR3 is made up of 15 amino acids. The V end was cut by 3 bases, the J end by 4 bases, with 12 bases between. For the CDR3, the DNA is TGTGCCAGCTCACCCCAAGGAGATAGCACCGGGGAGCTGTTTTTT. It encodes CASSPQGDSTGELFF.

The V and J genes are TRBV5-1 and TRBJ2-1; D unresolved. The V gene lost 6 bases and the J gene lost 9 bases, with 19 bases spanning the gap. The CDR3 spans 14 residues. Germline CDR1 reads SGHRS; CDR2 reads YFSETQ. For the CDR3, the DNA is TGCGCCAGCACAAAGTCAGTAGGTAGGAGTGAGCAGTTCTTC. This translates into CASTKSVGRSEQFF.